The rows below give T cell receptor beta chains drawn from one sample of a study of cytomegalovirus exposure and HLA in healthy donors. Measured with immunoSEQ multiplex PCR; TCRdb has only the in-frame clones, and not every one. The sample consists of 150,000 to 200,000 clones, 79% of them appearing once. Sequencing was performed on PBMCs. All receptors come from a woman aged 40 to 50 in good health and CMV-seronegative. Each CDR3 is given with its conserved first and last residue. A D gene is named only where the DNA matches it firmly. Size is omitted from some rows. Given values are once, few, many or a class for expanded clones.

j_call v_call d_call clone_size cdr3_aa cdr3_nt
TRBJ1-4 TRBV9 - - CASSVGHRVPGMEKLFF TGTGCCAGCAGCGTCGGACACCGGGTCCCTGGGATGGAAAAACTGTTTTTT
TRBJ1-5 TRBV30 TRBD1 - CAWSNRQGDQPQHF TGTGCCTGGAGTAATCGACAGGGGGATCAGCCCCAGCATTTT
TRBJ2-1 TRBV5-8 - - CASPDRLPPYNEQFF TGTGCCAGCCCTGACAGGTTACCCCCCTACAATGAGCAGTTCTTC
TRBJ1-1 TRBV19 TRBD1 - CASNTKTGGTEAFF TGTGCCAGTAACACAAAGACAGGGGGGACTGAAGCTTTCTTT
TRBJ2-1 TRBV29-1 TRBD1 - CSVEVGGQGIGEQFF TGCAGCGTTGAAGTTGGGGGACAGGGGATAGGGGAGCAGTTCTTC
TRBJ2-7 TRBV11-3 - - CASSFGEAYEQYF TGTGCCAGCAGCTTCGGCGAGGCCTACGAGCAGTACTTC
TRBJ2-1 TRBV28 - - CASSLAGMLNEQFF TGTGCCAGCAGTTTAGCGGGCATGTTGAATGAGCAGTTCTTC
TRBJ1-5 TRBV2 - few CASRAAGGPPQHF TGTGCCAGCAGAGCCGCGGGTGGTCCGCCCCAGCATTTT
TRBJ1-3 TRBV30 - - CAWKWAGNSGNTIYF TGTGCCTGGAAATGGGCAGGCAACTCTGGAAACACCATATATTTT
TRBJ2-1 TRBV12-5 - - CASGHAAGEQFF TGTGCTAGTGGTCATGCTGCGGGTGAGCAGTTCTTC
TRBJ2-3 TRBV5-1 TRBD2 - CASSSGLAGTDTQYF TGCGCCAGCAGCTCCGGACTAGCGGGCACAGATACGCAGTATTTT
TRBJ2-1 TRBV6-1 - - CASSEVLGHSYNEQFF TGTGCCAGCAGTGAAGTTCTAGGTCACTCCTACAATGAGCAGTTCTTC
TRBJ1-1 TRBV18 - - CASSQSTGGGTEAFF TGTGCCAGCTCACAATCGACAGGCGGGGGCACTGAAGCTTTCTTT
TRBJ2-7 TRBV7-6 TRBD2 - CASSLVSGGSIYEQYF TGTGCCAGCAGCTTAGTGTCAGGCGGGAGCATCTACGAGCAGTACTTC
TRBJ2-3 TRBV11-2 - - CASIRGNAYTDTQYF TGTGCCAGCATCCGGGGGAATGCCTACACAGATACGCAGTATTTT
TRBJ1-2 TRBV30 - - CAWRLYVYGYTF TGTGCCTGGAGACTTTATGTCTATGGCTACACCTTC
TRBJ2-1 TRBV19 - - CASSPPRGSLGNEQFF TGTGCCAGTAGTCCCCCCAGAGGTAGCTTAGGCAATGAGCAGTTCTTC
TRBJ1-4 TRBV4-1 - - CASSHRDEKLFF TGCGCCAGCAGCCATCGGGATGAAAAACTGTTTTTT
TRBJ2-7 TRBV4-2 TRBD1 - CASSHVSGQATYEQYF TGTGCCAGCAGCCACGTGTCGGGACAGGCTACCTACGAGCAGTACTTC
TRBJ1-1 TRBV7-9 - - CASSWGQNEAFF TGTGCCAGCAGCTGGGGCCAGAATGAAGCTTTCTTT
TRBJ2-5 TRBV5-4 TRBD1 few CASSLVGQGHQETQYF TGTGCCAGCAGCTTGGTGGGACAGGGGCATCAAGAGACCCAGTACTTC
TRBJ2-1 TRBV6-5 - - CASSYSGGEQFF TGTGCCAGCAGTTACTCTGGGGGGGAGCAGTTCTTC
TRBJ2-3 TRBV30 - - CAWSGGDTQYF TGTGCCTGGAGTGGGGGCGATACGCAGTATTTT
TRBJ1-2 TRBV9 TRBD1 - CASSPGQGVAYGYTF TGTGCCAGCAGCCCGGGACAGGGGGTAGCCTATGGCTACACCTTC
TRBJ2-3 TRBV6-1 TRBD2 - CASSEGRGVRTSGRVPQDTQYF TGTGCCAGCAGTGAAGGGAGAGGAGTGAGGACTAGCGGGAGAGTCCCGCAGGATACGCAGTATTTT
TRBJ2-3 TRBV7-2 TRBD1 - CASSFRQGDTDTQYF TGTGCCAGCAGCTTCAGACAGGGGGACACAGATACGCAGTATTTT
TRBJ1-5 TRBV6-1 TRBD1 - CASSFWDRENQPQHF TGTGCCAGCAGTTTTTGGGACAGGGAAAATCAGCCCCAGCATTTT
TRBJ1-1 TRBV10-3 - - CAISLTGQNTEAFF TGTGCCATCAGTTTGACAGGCCAGAACACTGAAGCTTTCTTT
TRBJ2-3 TRBV27 - - CASSLFPPRSAVPSTDTQYF TGTGCCAGCAGTTTATTCCCCCCCCGCTCCGCGGTCCCGAGCACAGATACGCAGTATTTT
TRBJ2-7 TRBV9 - - CASSPRTDSLVYEQYF TGTGCCAGCAGCCCCCGGACGGACTCCCTTGTCTACGAGCAGTACTTC
TRBJ2-7 TRBV5-1 TRBD1 - CASSFRQGHEQYF TGCGCCAGCAGCTTTAGACAGGGTCACGAGCAGTACTTC
TRBJ2-2 TRBV7-6 TRBD2 - CASWGLAGPTGELFF TGTGCCAGCTGGGGACTAGCGGGACCCACCGGGGAGCTGTTTTTT
TRBJ1-2 TRBV7-2 - - CASSRGGGGSGYTF TGTGCCAGCAGCAGGGGGGGAGGGGGGTCTGGCTACACCTTC
TRBJ2-7 TRBV5-1 - - CASSSYYEQYF TGCGCCAGCAGCTCCTATTACGAGCAGTACTTC
TRBJ1-3 TRBV25-1 TRBD1 - CASQGGQGGWGNTIYF TGTGCCAGCCAAGGCGGACAGGGAGGTTGGGGAAACACCATATATTTT
TRBJ1-2 TRBV15 - - CATSRDLDYGYTF TGTGCCACCAGCAGAGATCTAGACTATGGCTACACCTTC
TRBJ2-5 TRBV11-2 TRBD2 - CASSPRTSASHSGGEQYF TGTGCCAGCAGCCCTCGGACTAGCGCGAGTCATTCGGGCGGGGAGCAGTACTTC
TRBJ2-1 TRBV6-1 TRBD2 few CAGIAGVGDEQFF TGTGCCGGAATAGCGGGAGTAGGAGATGAGCAGTTCTTC
TRBJ1-2 TRBV11-2 - - CASSQELGYTF TGTGCCAGCAGCCAAGAACTTGGCTACACCTTC
TRBJ2-7 TRBV19 TRBD1 few CASSFTGGRYEQYF TGTGCCAGTAGTTTCACAGGGGGTAGGTACGAGCAGTACTTC
TRBJ2-1 TRBV27 - - CASSLGGGAYNEQFF TGTGCCAGCAGTTTAGGAGGGGGGGCCTACAATGAGCAGTTCTTC
TRBJ1-2 TRBV6-6 TRBD1 once CASRGQVQLNYGYTF TGTGCCAGCAGGGGACAGGTGCAACTTAACTATGGCTACACCTTC
TRBJ2-1 TRBV5-1 - - CASSVSAGYNEQFF TGCGCCAGCAGCGTTTCAGCAGGGTACAATGAGCAGTTCTTC
TRBJ1-1 TRBV5-6 - few CASSFWGANEDTEAFF TGTGCCAGCAGCTTCTGGGGCGCCAACGAGGACACTGAAGCTTTCTTT
TRBJ2-7 TRBV13 TRBD1 - CASSLAGTGVIEQYF TGTGCCAGCAGCCTCGCCGGGACAGGGGTTATCGAGCAGTACTTC
TRBJ2-3 TRBV6-1 TRBD1 - CASSEGTGGADTQYF TGTGCCAGCAGTGAAGGGACAGGGGGCGCAGATACGCAGTATTTT
TRBJ2-5 TRBV7-9 - few CASSRGETQYF TGTGCCAGCAGCCGGGGGGAGACCCAGTACTTC
TRBJ1-4 TRBV9 TRBD1 - CASSGSGTVNEKLFF TGTGCCAGCAGCGGCTCCGGGACAGTTAATGAAAAACTGTTTTTT
TRBJ2-7 TRBV27 TRBD2 - CASSFAGVFYEQYF TGTGCCAGCAGTTTTGCGGGAGTCTTCTACGAGCAGTACTTC
TRBJ1-1 TRBV11-3 - few CASSFSTEAFF TGTGCCAGCAGCTTCTCCACTGAAGCTTTCTTT
TRBJ1-1 TRBV19 TRBD1 - CASSIRGDWGTEAFF TGTGCCAGTAGTATCAGGGGGGATTGGGGCACTGAAGCTTTCTTT
TRBJ2-7 TRBV5-6 - - CASSPEGAGSHEQYF TGTGCCAGCAGCCCGGAGGGGGCAGGGTCCCACGAGCAGTACTTC
TRBJ2-3 TRBV5-4 TRBD2 - CASSLDSGLAGGSTDTQYF TGTGCCAGCAGCTTGGATAGCGGACTAGCGGGAGGTAGCACAGATACGCAGTATTTT
TRBJ1-1 TRBV5-1 - few CASSSIGGEGTEAFF TGCGCCAGCAGCTCGATAGGGGGGGAAGGCACTGAAGCTTTCTTT